This T cell receptor beta chain emerged from a study of T cell changes during pregnancy in multiple sclerosis. With 3 bases clipped from V and 4 bases from J, the junction kept 6 bases outside the gene matches. The V gene's germline CDR1 is SNHLY and CDR2 FYNNEI. CDR3 length equals 15 residues. TCRdb's table, derived via immunoSEQ multiplex PCR, lists solely in-frame clones and lacks some. Among about 59,000 clones listed, about 93% were seen once. This rearrangement joins TRBV2 to TRBJ1-2; 9 bases line up with TRBD1. The source was CD8+ T cells from peripheral blood mononuclear cells, collected in the third trimester of pregnancy. The TCR sequence derives from a female donor with multiple sclerosis, enrolled in a pregnancy study. CDR3: CASSDPGQGFYGYTF. As DNA, the CDR3 is TGTGCCAGCAGTGACCCCGGACAGGGGTTCTATGGCTACACCTTC.